This note documents a single TCR beta chain sequence. No antigen is known for it. No much larger clonotype is one base removed from it; base qualities were not supplied. This sample stems from a study of blood T cell repertoires in COVID-19 (dated by TCRdb to 2018 to 2020). Turning to the overall study: Samples from collaborators originated in the United States, Italy and Spain and spanned both the acute and convalescent phases of COVID-19. The material from the prospective study consisted of cDNA or gDNA derived from T cells, B-cell-depleted T cells, or PBMCs. Deeply sampled blood TCRbeta repertoires from subjects exposed to, actively infected with, or recovered from COVID-19 were included in the dataset. The repertoires were released in a freely available public database intended as a resource for research on the immune response to SARS-CoV-2. The samples were drawn from the first 160 participants of the ongoing ImmuneRACE study and from over 950 subjects provided by 6 global collaborators. Nearly every sample came with metadata listing a de-identified subject ID, COVID-19 status, age in years and sex. Where available, HLA class I and class II types were taken from metadata supplied by the sample provider and were not determined by assay-based typing.

Whole blood was collected in K2EDTA tubes by collaborating institutions according to the institutions' own protocols. For TCRbeta analysis, collaborator samples were shipped as frozen whole blood, as isolated PBMCs, or as DNA extracted from either sample type. The immunoSEQ Assay, a bias-controlled multiplex PCR, was used to amplify TCRbeta CDR3 regions from genomic DNA. On the authors' methods: The number of nucleated cells in each sample was estimated by amplification of reference gene primers within the assay. To quantify the absolute abundance of each unique TCRbeta CDR3 rearrangement, sequence reads were collapsed and filtered. Productive Simpson clonality was computed per sample as the square root of Simpson's diversity index over productive rearrangements. This is the immuneACCESS table as TCRdb keeps it, with only in-frame sequences that have V and J called. A part of the clones is gone; compared with another copy, unresolved V genes explain less than half, and the rest is unexplained. The V and J calls and clone size are taken from that table; D and trimming were inferred from the DNA. Across this sample there are about 270,000 clones, with 82% seen only once. Of the sample, roughly 3% is held by the ten largest clones.

Taken from cysteine to phenylalanine, the CDR3 has 16 residues. Left in the record is the CDR3 DNA by itself, 48 bases read in frame from the first base. Based on the germline V gene, the CDR1 and CDR2 sequences are MNHEY and SVGEGT. Trimming takes 6 bases off V and 2 bases off J; junction bases not matched to a gene: 7. The investigation overall reported the following: Clinical and demographic metadata were provided uncurated, with the amount varying by source and participant.

The sample comprised peripheral blood. The clonotype comes from a woman between 18 and 30 years old with acute or convalescent COVID-19. The chain joins TRBV6-2 or TRBV6-3 to TRBJ2-3; the central 11 bases match TRBD2. The bases are TGTGCCAGCAGCAAACTAGCGGGAGCCCACACAGATACGCAGTATTTT. It translates as CASSKLAGAHTDTQYF.